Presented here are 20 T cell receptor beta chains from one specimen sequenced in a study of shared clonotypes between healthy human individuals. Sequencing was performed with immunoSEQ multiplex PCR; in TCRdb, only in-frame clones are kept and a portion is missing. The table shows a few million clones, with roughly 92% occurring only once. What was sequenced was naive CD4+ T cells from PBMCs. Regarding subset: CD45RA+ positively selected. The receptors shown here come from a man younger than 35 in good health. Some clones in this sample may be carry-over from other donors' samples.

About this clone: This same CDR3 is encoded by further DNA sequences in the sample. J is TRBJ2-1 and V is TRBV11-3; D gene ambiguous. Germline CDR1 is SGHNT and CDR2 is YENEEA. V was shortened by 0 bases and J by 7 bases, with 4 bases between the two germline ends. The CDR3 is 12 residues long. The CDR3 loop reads CASSLDGNEQFF. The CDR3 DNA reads TGTGCCAGCAGCTTAGACGGAAATGAGCAGTTCTTC.

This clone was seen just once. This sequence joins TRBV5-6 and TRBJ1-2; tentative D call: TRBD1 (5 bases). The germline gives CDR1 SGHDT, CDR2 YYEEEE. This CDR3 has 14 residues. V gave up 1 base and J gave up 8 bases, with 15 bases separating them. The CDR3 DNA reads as TGTGCCAGCAGCTTGTCGGCAGGGAGGGGAGGCTACACCTTC. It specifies CASSLSAGRGGYTF.

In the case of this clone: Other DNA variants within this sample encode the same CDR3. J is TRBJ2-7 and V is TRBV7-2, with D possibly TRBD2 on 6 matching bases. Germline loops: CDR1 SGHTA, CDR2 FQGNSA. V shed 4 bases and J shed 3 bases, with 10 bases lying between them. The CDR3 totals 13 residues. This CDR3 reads CASSSGVRYEQYF. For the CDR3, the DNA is TGTGCCAGCAGCTCGGGAGTCCGCTACGAGCAGTACTTC. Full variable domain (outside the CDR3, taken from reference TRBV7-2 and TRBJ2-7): GAGVSQSPSNKVTEKGKDVELRCDPISGHTALYWYRQSLGQGLEFLIYFQGNSAPDKSGLPSDRFSAERTGGSVSTLTIQRTQQEDSAVYLCASSSGVRYEQYFGPGTRLTVT.

The CDR3 DNA sequence: TGTGCCAGCAGCGCCTTCCGGGAATCCTACGAGCAGTACTTC. The encoded protein is CASSAFRESYEQYF. This rearrangement joins TRBV11-2 to TRBJ2-7; a weak D match, TRBD2 (5 bases). The CDR3 spans 14 residues. Trimming cost V 5 bases and J 1 base, with 12 bases left between them. Germline V gene lookup returns CDR1 SGHAT and CDR2 FQNNGV.

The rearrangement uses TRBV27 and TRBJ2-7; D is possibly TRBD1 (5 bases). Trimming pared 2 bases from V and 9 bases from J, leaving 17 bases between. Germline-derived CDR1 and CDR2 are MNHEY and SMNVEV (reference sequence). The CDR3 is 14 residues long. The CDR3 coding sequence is TGTGCCAGCAGTTTACACGACAGCCCGTGGGGGCAGTACTTC. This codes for CASSLHDSPWGQYF.

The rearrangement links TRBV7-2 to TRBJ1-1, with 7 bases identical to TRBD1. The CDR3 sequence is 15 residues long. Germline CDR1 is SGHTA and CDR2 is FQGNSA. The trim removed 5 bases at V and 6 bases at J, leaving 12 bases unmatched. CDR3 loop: CASSPQGGFGAEAFF. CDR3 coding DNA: TGTGCCAGCAGCCCCCAGGGGGGGTTCGGCGCTGAAGCTTTCTTT.

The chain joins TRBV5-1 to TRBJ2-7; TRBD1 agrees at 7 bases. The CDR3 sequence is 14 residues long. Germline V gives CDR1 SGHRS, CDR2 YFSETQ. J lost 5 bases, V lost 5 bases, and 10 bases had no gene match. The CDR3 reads CASSSPGGPNEQYF. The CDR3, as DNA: TGCGCCAGCAGTTCGCCAGGGGGTCCGAACGAGCAGTACTTC.

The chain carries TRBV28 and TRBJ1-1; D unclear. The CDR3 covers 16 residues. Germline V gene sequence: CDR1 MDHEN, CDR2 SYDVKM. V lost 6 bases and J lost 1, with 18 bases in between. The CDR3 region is CASRYRAGKRNTEAFF. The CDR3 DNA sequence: TGTGCCAGCAGGTACCGGGCCGGCAAAAGGAACACTGAAGCTTTCTTT.

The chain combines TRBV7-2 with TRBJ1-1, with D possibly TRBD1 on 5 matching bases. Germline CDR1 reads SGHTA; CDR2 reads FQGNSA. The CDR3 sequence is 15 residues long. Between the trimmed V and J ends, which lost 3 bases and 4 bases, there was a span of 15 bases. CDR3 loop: CASSFRGGLATEAFF. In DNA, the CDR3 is TGTGCCAGCAGCTTCCGTGGGGGATTGGCCACTGAAGCTTTCTTT.

The CDR3 loop reads CATSRDPRTPDTQYF. CDR3 bases: TGTGCCACCAGCAGAGATCCCCGGACACCAGATACGCAGTATTTT. The rearrangement joins TRBV15 to TRBJ2-3; possibly TRBD1 for D (5 bases). The CDR3 loop spans 15 amino acids. Germline V lookup: CDR1 LNHNV, CDR2 YYDKDF (reference sequence). Trimming left V 0 bases short and J 4 bases short, with 11 bases between.

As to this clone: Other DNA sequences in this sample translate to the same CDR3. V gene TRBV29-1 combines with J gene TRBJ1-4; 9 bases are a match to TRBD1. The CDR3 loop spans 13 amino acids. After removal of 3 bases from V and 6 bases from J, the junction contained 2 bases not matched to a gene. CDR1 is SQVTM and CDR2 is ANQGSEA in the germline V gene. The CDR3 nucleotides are TGCAGCGTTGAGACAGGGGGTGATGAAAAACTGTTTTTT. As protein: CSVETGGDEKLFF.

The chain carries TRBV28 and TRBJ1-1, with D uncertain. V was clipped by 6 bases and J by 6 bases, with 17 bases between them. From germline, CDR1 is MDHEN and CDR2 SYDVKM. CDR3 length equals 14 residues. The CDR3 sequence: CASSLLTSSAEAFF. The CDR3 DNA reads TGTGCCAGCAGCCTCCTAACCTCCTCGGCTGAAGCTTTCTTT.

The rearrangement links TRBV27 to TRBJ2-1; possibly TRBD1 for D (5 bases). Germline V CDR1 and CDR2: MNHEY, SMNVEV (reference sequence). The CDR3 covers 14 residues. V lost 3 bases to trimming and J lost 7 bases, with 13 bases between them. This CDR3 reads CASSFAGFYNEQFF. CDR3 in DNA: TGTGCCAGCAGTTTCGCAGGGTTCTATAATGAGCAGTTCTTC.

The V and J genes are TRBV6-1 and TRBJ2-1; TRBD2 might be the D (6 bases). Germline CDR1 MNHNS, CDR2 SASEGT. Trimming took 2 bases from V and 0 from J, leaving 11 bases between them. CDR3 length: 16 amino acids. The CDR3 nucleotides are TGTGCCAGCAGTGAATTTGGGACTCCCTCCTACAATGAGCAGTTCTTC. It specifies CASSEFGTPSYNEQFF.

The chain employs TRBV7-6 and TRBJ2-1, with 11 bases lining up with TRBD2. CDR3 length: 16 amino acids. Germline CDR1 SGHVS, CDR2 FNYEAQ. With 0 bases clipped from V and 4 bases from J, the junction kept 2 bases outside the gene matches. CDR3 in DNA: TGTGCCAGCAGCTTAGCGATAGCGGGAGGGTACAATGAGCAGTTCTTC. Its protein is CASSLAIAGGYNEQFF.

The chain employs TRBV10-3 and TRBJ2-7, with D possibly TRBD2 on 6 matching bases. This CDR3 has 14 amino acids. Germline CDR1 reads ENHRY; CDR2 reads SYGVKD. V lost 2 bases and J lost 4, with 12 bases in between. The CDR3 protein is CAISEGGTDYEQYF. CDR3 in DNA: TGTGCCATCAGTGAGGGCGGGACTGATTACGAGCAGTACTTC.

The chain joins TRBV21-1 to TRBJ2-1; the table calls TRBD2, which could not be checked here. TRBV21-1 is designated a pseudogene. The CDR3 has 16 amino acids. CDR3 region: CASFPRGTGSYNEQFF. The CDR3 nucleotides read TGTGCCAGCTTCCCCCGGGGGACGGGCTCCTACAATGAGCAGTTCTTC.

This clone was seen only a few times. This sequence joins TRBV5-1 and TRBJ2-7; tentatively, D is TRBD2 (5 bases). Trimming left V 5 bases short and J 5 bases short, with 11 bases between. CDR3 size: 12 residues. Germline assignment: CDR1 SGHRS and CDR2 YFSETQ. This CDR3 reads CASSLGLNEQYF. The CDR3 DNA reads TGCGCCAGCAGTTTAGGACTCAACGAGCAGTACTTC.

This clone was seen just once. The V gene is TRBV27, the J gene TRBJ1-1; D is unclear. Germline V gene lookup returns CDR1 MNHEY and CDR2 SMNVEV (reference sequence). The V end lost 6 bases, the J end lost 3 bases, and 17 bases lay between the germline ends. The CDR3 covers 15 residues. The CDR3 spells CASSYLGPRDTEAFF. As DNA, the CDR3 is TGTGCCAGCAGCTACCTTGGGCCAAGGGACACTGAAGCTTTCTTT.

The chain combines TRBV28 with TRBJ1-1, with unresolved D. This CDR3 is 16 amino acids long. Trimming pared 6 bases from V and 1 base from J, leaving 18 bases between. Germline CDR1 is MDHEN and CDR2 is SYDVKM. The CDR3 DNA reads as TGTGCCAGCAGCCCACGTCCCCGGCAGACGAACACTGAAGCTTTCTTT. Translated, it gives CASSPRPRQTNTEAFF.